One TCR beta chain is described in this entry. Germline loops: CDR1 ENHRY, CDR2 SYGVKD. The CDR3 has 12 residues. Trimming removed 5 bases at V and 0 bases at J, with 3 bases between. Sequencing used immunoSEQ multiplex PCR; TCRdb keeps in-frame clones, though not all of them. Here the sample spans about 200,000 clones, about 80% being singletons. The sample is drawn from a study of blood T cell repertoires in COVID-19. The sample consisted of PBMCs or T cells enriched from blood (not recorded which). The origin of this receptor is a woman in her fifties or sixties who had been exposed to COVID-19. The chain uses TRBV10-3 and TRBJ2-3; D is unresolved. CDR3 sequence reads: CAISPSTDTQYF. For the CDR3, the DNA is TGTGCCATCAGTCCTAGCACAGATACGCAGTATTTT.